The clone carrying this T cell receptor beta chain was recorded a few times. Antigen unknown. One end of the junction fails to match germline, which may point to a read error. The PCR used 60 Vbeta and 13 Jbeta primers. The repertoire was sequenced with immunoSEQ multiplex PCR; TCRdb's copy has only in-frame clones and lacks some. This table holds around 190,000 clones, 70% to 75% found once. This entry is derived from a study of cytomegalovirus exposure and HLA in healthy donors. Study-wide results and caveats: According to the study, 160 or so TCR beta chains were cytomegalovirus-associated.

Germline-derived CDR1 and CDR2 are SEHNR and FQNEAQ (reference sequence). The CDR3 totals 14 residues. Sequencing was carried out using PBMCs. The genes are TRBV7-9 and TRBJ2-5; the match to TRBD2 covers 8 bases. This clonotype originated in a man aged 30-40 years in good health and CMV-seropositive. This CDR3 reads CSSSSSGSGETQYF. CDR3 sequence (DNA): TGTTCCAGCAGCTCGAGCGGGAGTGGGGAGACCCAGTACTTC.